This is a list of T cell receptor beta chains from one sample in a study of T cells in localized non-small cell lung cancer. Repertoires were generated with immunoSEQ multiplex PCR, while TCRdb's copy carries only in-frame clones and drops some. The table has about 70,000 clones, 85% to 90% seen once. Specimen: peripheral blood, collected before any cancer treatment. The receptors shown here come from a male donor aged 60 or over with stage III squamous cell lung carcinoma. The CDR3 runs from the conserved cysteine through the conserved F or W. Clone size, where shown, is once, few, many, or a class for clones that have expanded.

V	J	size	CDR3
TRBV28	TRBJ2-2	.	CATKGGTASNTGELFF
TRBV7-2	TRBJ1-3	.	CASSLSWGPGNTIYF
TRBV20-1	TRBJ2-3	.	CSASTGDTQYF
TRBV27	TRBJ2-5	.	CASSSWTGGQETQYF
TRBV2	TRBJ1-4	.	CASSDVAGGNEKLFF
TRBV5-6	TRBJ2-7	.	CASTGQGTYEQYF
TRBV6-6	TRBJ1-5	few	CASSRSLGQPQHF
TRBV18	TRBJ2-5	.	CASSPDQGRKTQYF
TRBV14	TRBJ1-4	.	CASSTGQWNEKLFF
TRBV5-6	TRBJ1-4	few	CASSQTGAGEKLFF
TRBV5-1	TRBJ2-3	.	CASSWLAGGRTDTQYF
TRBV7-9	TRBJ2-1	.	CASLGQLSYNEQFF
TRBV29-1	TRBJ2-3	.	CSVKRGGGTQYF
TRBV11-3	TRBJ2-4	.	CASSPDSGAKNIQYF
TRBV18	TRBJ2-7	.	CASSQGREYEQYF
TRBV6-5	TRBJ1-2	.	CASSNRGSSNYGYTF
TRBV27	TRBJ2-1	once	CASSGRPSSYNEQFF
TRBV25-1	TRBJ1-2	.	CASSRQGANYGYTF
TRBV5-6	TRBJ1-5	.	CASSLWAGGGNQPQHF
TRBV7-2	TRBJ2-3	.	CASSSYKGTQYF
TRBV9	TRBJ1-2	.	CASSLRTGGNYGYTF
TRBV6-1	TRBJ1-5	.	CASTLKPLNQPQHF
TRBV4-2	TRBJ2-5	.	CASSQVPRTGVEETQYF
TRBV7-9	TRBJ2-2	.	CASSLAVVTGELFF
TRBV23-1	TRBJ2-1	.	CASSQEGIAGALFADEQFF
TRBV6-5	TRBJ1-2	.	CASRIVGFLDTF
TRBV19	TRBJ1-1	.	CASSRDRADTEAFF
TRBV19	TRBJ1-5	.	CASSPTATYSNQPQHF
TRBV14	TRBJ2-5	.	CASSQGEGDRGRTQYF
TRBV7-9	TRBJ1-2	.	CASSFPVDAGSTF
TRBV5-6	TRBJ1-4	.	CASSLLGGFATNEKLFF
TRBV5-1	TRBJ1-2	.	CASSLDRASGDGYTF
TRBV4-3	TRBJ2-3	.	CASSRDRGFLTDTQYF
TRBV7-2	TRBJ1-1	.	CASSHPGQETEAFF
TRBV7-9	TRBJ1-2	few	CASSPDRENFGYTF
TRBV9	TRBJ2-1	.	CASSAGAAPYNEQFF
TRBV7-3	TRBJ2-6	.	CASSLWSSGANVLTF
TRBV5-1	TRBJ2-5	.	CASSLLTGTGETQYF